This T cell receptor beta chain emerged from a study of T cell responses to AZD1222 COVID-19 vaccine. Study overall: Both about-4-week and about-12-week second-dose recipients were combined.

General study findings and limits: Repertoire sampling occurred only after the peak T cell response. After two AZD1222 doses, spike-specific TCR breadth and depth rose versus day 0.

Losses at the gene ends were 3 bases for V and 2 bases for J; bases not matched to a gene: 10. The germline V gene has CDR1 SGHNT and CDR2 YYREEE (reference sequence). The CDR3 runs 18 residues. Libraries were prepared by immunoSEQ multiplex PCR; TCRdb keeps only in-frame clonotypes and omits some of them. This sample carries 70,000 to 90,000 clones, about 92% of them seen once, and the ten largest clones take around 2.2%. Details on this clone: What it binds is unknown.

The source was peripheral blood, collected on day 0 of AZD1222 vaccination. V is TRBV5-4 and J is TRBJ2-5; 13 bases are a match to TRBD2. The source is an adult in good health. This CDR3 is CASSSRKTSGGRQETQYF. The CDR3 DNA is TGTGCCAGCAGCTCCCGGAAGACTAGCGGGGGGAGACAAGAGACCCAGTACTTC.